Each of the 15 T cell receptor beta chains below was sequenced from the same sample in a study of blood T cell repertoires in COVID-19. Some clones are missing from TCRdb's copy, which holds only in-frame ones; the method was immunoSEQ multiplex PCR. The table lists over 95,000 clones, approximately 80% of them singletons. The specimen was peripheral blood. Source of these receptors: a human donor in a cohort sampled during active COVID-19.

The J gene is TRBJ2-7, the V gene TRBV4-1, with 8 positions matching TRBD1. The CDR3 is made up of 14 amino acids. In germline, CDR1 is MGHRA, CDR2 YSYEKL. J gave up 4 bases and V 0 bases, and 2 bases lay outside the gene matches. CDR3 in amino acids: CASSQDRGQYEQYF. DNA for the CDR3: TGCGCCAGCAGCCAAGACAGGGGGCAATACGAGCAGTACTTC.

V gene TRBV9 combines with J gene TRBJ2-7; D might be TRBD2 (6 bases). This CDR3 region has 13 residues. Germline CDR1 SGDLS, CDR2 YYNGEE. With 4 bases removed from V and 3 bases from J, the gap between germline ends came to 11 bases. The CDR3 sequence: CASSRAEGYEQYF. In DNA form, the CDR3 reads TGTGCCAGCAGCCGAGCGGAGGGCTACGAGCAGTACTTC.

This chain uses TRBV4-1 with TRBJ1-6; no firm D call. CDR1 is MGHRA, CDR2 YSYEKL, per germline. The CDR3 is 19 amino acids. The V and J ends lost 1 base and 0 bases respectively, with 16 bases between them. CDR3 sequence: CASSQALPGSSSYNSPLHF. The CDR3 nucleotides are TGCGCCAGCAGCCAAGCGCTTCCGGGTTCCAGCTCCTATAATTCACCCCTCCACTTT.

The chain couples TRBV27 to TRBJ2-5; 11 bases are shared with TRBD1. Germline-derived CDR1 and CDR2 are MNHEY and SMNVEV (reference sequence). The J segment lost 4 bases and the V segment lost 11 bases, leaving 15 bases of the junction unmatched. The CDR3 runs 16 residues. The CDR3 sequence: CAFWTGGQGKGETQYF. DNA for the CDR3: TGTGCCTTCTGGACAGGGGGCCAGGGTAAGGGAGAGACCCAGTACTTC.

V gene TRBV28 combines with J gene TRBJ1-5; TRBD1 matches at 10 bases. Germline V gene sequence: CDR1 MDHEN, CDR2 SYDVKM. The CDR3 is 15 amino acids. The trim removed 6 bases at V and 6 bases at J, leaving 8 bases unmatched. The CDR3 DNA is TGTGCCAGCAGATACGACAGGGGGCTCGGTCAGCCCCAGCATTTT. As protein: CASRYDRGLGQPQHF.

This sequence joins TRBV4-3 and TRBJ1-4, with TRBD1 as a possible D gene (6 bases). CDR1 and CDR2 from the germline V gene are LGHNA and YSLEER. CDR3 length: 15 amino acids. V gave up 4 bases and J gave up 8 bases, with 17 bases separating them. The CDR3 coding sequence is TGCGCCAGCAGCCCTGGGGGACAACGGAGCGAAAAACTGTTTTTT. It translates to CASSPGGQRSEKLFF.

In DNA form, the CDR3 reads TGTGCCAGCAGCCAGCTAGCGGGGGGTTACAATGAGCAGTTCTTC. Its translation is CASSQLAGGYNEQFF. The chain has TRBV6-5 and TRBJ2-1, with TRBD2 matching over 11 bases. Losses at the gene ends were 6 bases for V and 4 bases for J; bases not matched to a gene: 5. The CDR3 covers 15 residues. Germline loops: CDR1 MNHEY, CDR2 SVGAGI.

This chain connects TRBV9 to TRBJ2-7, with D perhaps TRBD1 (6 bases). Between the trimmed V and J ends, which lost 4 bases and 6 bases, there was a span of 14 bases. Per the germline V gene, CDR1 is SGDLS and CDR2 is YYNGEE. The CDR3 loop spans 13 amino acids. The CDR3 protein is CASSLGWGREQYF. The CDR3 coding sequence is TGTGCCAGCAGCCTAGGATGGGGGCGCGAGCAGTACTTC.

This rearrangement joins TRBV18 to TRBJ1-1; 9 bases align to TRBD1. The CDR3 has 17 residues. The V segment lost 5 bases and the J segment 1 base; nucleotides outside the gene matches: 11. Germline V gene lookup returns CDR1 KGHSH and CDR2 LQKENI. The CDR3 here is CASSLQGAPGANTEAFF. As DNA, the CDR3 is TGTGCCAGCTCATTACAGGGGGCGCCGGGTGCGAACACTGAAGCTTTCTTT.

The V gene is TRBV9, the J gene TRBJ2-2, with D maybe TRBD2 (7 bases). The ends were cut back, 2 bases at V and 4 bases at J, with 12 bases in the middle. Germline V gene sequence: CDR1 SGDLS, CDR2 YYNGEE. The CDR3 extends over 15 amino acids. CDR3 loop: CASSVRGAPTGELFF. The CDR3, as DNA: TGTGCCAGCAGCGTTCGGGGGGCACCCACCGGGGAGCTGTTTTTT.

V gene TRBV12-3 or TRBV12-4 combines with J gene TRBJ1-5; D not certain. The CDR3 consists of 13 residues. V was cut by 6 bases and J by 7 bases, with 13 bases left in between. The CDR3 here is CASSPQTNQPQHF. The DNA for the CDR3 is TGTGCCAGCAGCCCCCAAACTAACCAGCCCCAGCATTTT.

The chain recombines TRBV20-1 with TRBJ2-5; 7 positions agree with TRBD1. CDR3 length: 11 amino acids. Germline loops: CDR1 DFQATT, CDR2 SNEGSKA (reference sequence). CDR3 loop: CRTGKLETQYF. In DNA form, the CDR3 reads TGCAGGACAGGGAAGCTGGAGACCCAGTACTTC.

This chain uses TRBV19 with TRBJ1-2; 7 bases align to TRBD1. CDR3 length equals 16 residues. V lost 2 bases to trimming and J lost 2 bases; unmatched junction nucleotides: 8. CDR1 is LNHDA, CDR2 SQIVND, per germline (reference sequence). CDR3 nucleotides: TGTGCCAGTAGTATAATGACAGGGAGCGAGAACTATGGCTACACCTTC. Its translation: CASSIMTGSENYGYTF. The variable domain in full, completed from reference TRBV19 and TRBJ1-2, reads DGGITQSPKYLFRKEGQNVTLSCEQNLNHDAMYWYRQDPGQGLRLIYYSQIVNDFQKGDIAEGYSVSREKKESFPLTVTSAQKNPTAFYLCASSIMTGSENYGYTFGSGTRLTVV.

V and J are TRBV28 and TRBJ1-4; D is unclear. Germline-derived CDR1 and CDR2 are MDHEN and SYDVKM. Trimming took 3 bases from V and 0 from J, leaving 5 bases between them. The CDR3 has 14 residues. CDR3 in amino acids: CASSFRATNEKLFF. The CDR3 nucleotides are TGTGCCAGCAGTTTCCGAGCAACTAATGAAAAACTGTTTTTT.

The rearrangement uses TRBV18 and TRBJ2-7; 8 bases match TRBD1. The junction had 7 bases not matched to a gene; V was cut back by 3 bases and J by 6 bases. Germline CDR1 and CDR2: KGHSH and LQKENI. The CDR3 is 14 residues long. In DNA form, the CDR3 reads TGTGCCAGCTCACCGCGGACAGGGCTGAGCGAGCAGTACTTC. Protein product: CASSPRTGLSEQYF.